This is a list of T cell receptor beta chains from one sample in a study of T cell repertoires in cytomegalovirus infection. TCRdb analysed the reads with MiXCR anew, one entry per CDR3 protein. The sample gives 450,000 to 550,000 distinct CDR3 sequences, about 42% of which show up once; around 45% is in the top ten. The antigens for these receptors are not known. The sequencing used cultured PBMCs, collected from culture after CMV antigen stimulation. These TCRs come from a human donor in good health (CMV status not recorded). Some clones in this sample may be carry-over from other donors' samples. Each CDR3 is given with its conserved first and last residue. D genes are given only for firm matches. Where a row states a size, it is once, few, many or the class of an expanded clone; other rows omit it.

j_gene: TRBJ1-2
abundance: NA
d_gene: NA
v_gene: TRBV7-6
CDR3nt: TGTGCCAGCAGCTCCCGGACCGTCATAGGCTACACCTTC
CDR3aa: CASSSRTVIGYTF

j_gene: TRBJ1-6
abundance: NA
d_gene: TRBD1
v_gene: TRBV10-3
CDR3nt: TGTGCCATCCGTCCAGGGGGAACGTCACCCCTCCACTTT
CDR3aa: CAIRPGGTSPLHF

j_gene: TRBJ2-5
abundance: few
d_gene: TRBD2
v_gene: TRBV7-2
CDR3nt: TGTGCCAGCAGCTTGACCGGGGGGAGAAAGACCCAGTACTTC
CDR3aa: CASSLTGGRKTQYF

j_gene: TRBJ2-7
abundance: NA
d_gene: NA
v_gene: TRBV20-1
CDR3nt: TGCAGTGCGATCGAGGGCGCGGGCGAGCAGTACTTC
CDR3aa: CSAIEGAGEQYF

j_gene: TRBJ2-7
abundance: NA
d_gene: NA
v_gene: TRBV2
CDR3nt: TGTGCCAGCAGTGAAAGAGAAAGGTCATACGAGCAGTACTTC
CDR3aa: CASSERERSYEQYF

j_gene: TRBJ2-1
abundance: few
d_gene: NA
v_gene: TRBV15
CDR3nt: TGTGCCACCAGTAAGTCCGCGGAAAGCTCCTACAATGAGCAGTTCTTC
CDR3aa: CATSKSAESSYNEQFF

j_gene: TRBJ2-5
abundance: NA
d_gene: TRBD2
v_gene: TRBV7-2
CDR3nt: TGTGCCAGCACCACTCAGCGGGGGTCCGGAGAGACCCAGTACTTC
CDR3aa: CASTTQRGSGETQYF

j_gene: TRBJ2-7
abundance: NA
d_gene: TRBD2
v_gene: TRBV6-1
CDR3nt: TGTGCCAGCAGTGAAGGGGGCAGGTCGGGAGGGGAGCAGTACTTC
CDR3aa: CASSEGGRSGGEQYF

j_gene: TRBJ2-1
abundance: few
d_gene: TRBD2
v_gene: TRBV7-9
CDR3nt: TGTGCCAGCAGCCCTAGGGGCGGGACTAGGGGCGATGAGCAGTTCTTC
CDR3aa: CASSPRGGTRGDEQFF

j_gene: TRBJ2-7
abundance: few
d_gene: NA
v_gene: TRBV5-4
CDR3nt: TGTGCCAGCAGCTTGGCCCCGGGAAGCTCCTACGAGCAGTACTTC
CDR3aa: CASSLAPGSSYEQYF

j_gene: TRBJ2-2
abundance: NA
d_gene: TRBD1
v_gene: TRBV28
CDR3nt: TGTGCCAGCAGTTCTGACAGGGGCGCCACCGGGGAGCTGTTTTTT
CDR3aa: CASSSDRGATGELFF

j_gene: TRBJ2-3
abundance: NA
d_gene: NA
v_gene: TRBV4-3
CDR3nt: TGCGCCAGCAGCCAGGGGGACCCTGTAGATACGCAGTATTTT
CDR3aa: CASSQGDPVDTQYF

j_gene: TRBJ2-7
abundance: few
d_gene: TRBD1
v_gene: TRBV2
CDR3nt: TGTGCCAGCGGAGACCTGGACAGGTCAGGCGAGCAGTACTTC
CDR3aa: CASGDLDRSGEQYF

j_gene: TRBJ2-7
abundance: NA
d_gene: NA
v_gene: TRBV19
CDR3nt: TGTGCCAGTAGTATATCGCACAGCGGCGCCTACGAGCAGTACTTC
CDR3aa: CASSISHSGAYEQYF

j_gene: TRBJ1-5
abundance: NA
d_gene: NA
v_gene: TRBV7-2
CDR3nt: TGTGCCAGCAGCCCTCCGGGCAGCATTAGCAATCAGCCCCAGCATTTT
CDR3aa: CASSPPGSISNQPQHF

j_gene: TRBJ2-7
abundance: few
d_gene: NA
v_gene: TRBV7-2
CDR3nt: TGTGCCAGCAGCTCAGTCGGGAACTACGAGCAGTACTTC
CDR3aa: CASSSVGNYEQYF

j_gene: TRBJ2-1
abundance: NA
d_gene: NA
v_gene: TRBV11-2
CDR3nt: TGTGCCAGCAGCCGTCGACCAAGCAGGTCGGAGTTATACAATGAGCAGTTCTTC
CDR3aa: CASSRRPSRSELYNEQFF

j_gene: TRBJ2-4
abundance: many
d_gene: TRBD2
v_gene: TRBV7-2
CDR3nt: TGTGCCAGCAGCCAAACTAGCGGGAGTTCTTTGAAAAACATTCAGTACTTC
CDR3aa: CASSQTSGSSLKNIQYF

j_gene: TRBJ1-5
abundance: NA
d_gene: NA
v_gene: TRBV7-2
CDR3nt: TGTGCCAGCAGCTTAGGCCCCCGGGGGTTGCAGCCCCAGCATTTT
CDR3aa: CASSLGPRGLQPQHF

j_gene: TRBJ2-1
abundance: many
d_gene: NA
v_gene: TRBV7-2
CDR3nt: TGTGCCAGCAGCCGCAACTACCTGAGCTCCTACAATGAGCAGTTCTTC
CDR3aa: CASSRNYLSSYNEQFF

j_gene: TRBJ2-2
abundance: NA
d_gene: NA
v_gene: TRBV20-1
CDR3nt: TGCAGTGCGAGAGGTTGGGGGGATAAGGGGGAGCTGTTTTTT
CDR3aa: CSARGWGDKGELFF

j_gene: TRBJ2-1
abundance: NA
d_gene: NA
v_gene: TRBV7-2
CDR3nt: TGTGCCAGCAGCTTTCAATTCCGACCCTACAATGAGCAGTTCTTC
CDR3aa: CASSFQFRPYNEQFF

j_gene: TRBJ1-4
abundance: NA
d_gene: NA
v_gene: TRBV4-3
CDR3nt: TGCGCCAGCAGCCAAACGACAGTGAGGCATGAAAAACTGTTTTTT
CDR3aa: CASSQTTVRHEKLFF

j_gene: TRBJ2-7
abundance: NA
d_gene: NA
v_gene: TRBV7-2
CDR3nt: TGTGCCAGCAGCTTGGGGCCTTACTACGAGCAGTACTTC
CDR3aa: CASSLGPYYEQYF

j_gene: TRBJ1-3
abundance: NA
d_gene: NA
v_gene: TRBV7-8
CDR3nt: TGTGCCAGCAGCTTACAGATCTCTGGAAACACCATATATTTT
CDR3aa: CASSLQISGNTIYF

j_gene: TRBJ2-1
abundance: NA
d_gene: NA
v_gene: TRBV6-6
CDR3nt: TGTGCCAGCAGTTACTTGGACTATCCTTACAATGAGCAGTTCTTC
CDR3aa: CASSYLDYPYNEQFF

j_gene: TRBJ2-3
abundance: NA
d_gene: TRBD2
v_gene: TRBV4-1
CDR3nt: TGCGCCAGCAGCTTCGTTACAGCGGGAACGGGGGGAAATACGCAGTATTTT
CDR3aa: CASSFVTAGTGGNTQYF

j_gene: TRBJ1-2
abundance: NA
d_gene: TRBD1
v_gene: TRBV30
CDR3nt: TGTGCCTGGAGGGCCCCGGGACAGCCCTATGGCTACACCTTC
CDR3aa: CAWRAPGQPYGYTF

j_gene: TRBJ1-5
abundance: NA
d_gene: NA
v_gene: TRBV12-5
CDR3nt: TGTGCTAGTGGTTCCCAAGGTGGGAATCAGCCCCAGCATTTT
CDR3aa: CASGSQGGNQPQHF

j_gene: TRBJ1-5
abundance: few
d_gene: NA
v_gene: TRBV7-2
CDR3nt: TGTGCCAGCAGCTTAGCGGTTAGCAATCAGCCCCAGCATTTT
CDR3aa: CASSLAVSNQPQHF

j_gene: TRBJ1-4
abundance: NA
d_gene: TRBD1
v_gene: TRBV20-1
CDR3nt: TGCAGTGCTAGGATGGGGGGGACAGCGAAACTGTTTTTT
CDR3aa: CSARMGGTAKLFF

j_gene: TRBJ2-4
abundance: many
d_gene: TRBD2
v_gene: TRBV7-2
CDR3nt: TGTGCCAGCAGCACACCGGTGGGGCTAGCGGGAACGCTAGCCAAAAACATTCAGTACTTC
CDR3aa: CASSTPVGLAGTLAKNIQYF

j_gene: TRBJ2-3
abundance: few
d_gene: TRBD1
v_gene: TRBV12-5
CDR3nt: TGTGCTAGTGGTTTGGGACAGGGGAGCACAGATACGCAGTATTTT
CDR3aa: CASGLGQGSTDTQYF

j_gene: TRBJ2-5
abundance: NA
d_gene: NA
v_gene: TRBV7-3
CDR3nt: TGTGCCAGCTCCGGGGGTCAGCGGCCGGACCAAGAGACCCAGTACTTC
CDR3aa: CASSGGQRPDQETQYF

j_gene: TRBJ1-4
abundance: once
d_gene: NA
v_gene: TRBV27
CDR3nt: TGTGCCAGCAGTTCCCTACAGCGGGCTGGGGAAAAACTGTTTTTT
CDR3aa: CASSSLQRAGEKLFF

j_gene: TRBJ2-7
abundance: NA
d_gene: NA
v_gene: TRBV20-1
CDR3nt: TGCAGTGCTACCTATTCGGGGGCCTCCTACGAGCAGTACTTC
CDR3aa: CSATYSGASYEQYF

j_gene: TRBJ2-3
abundance: NA
d_gene: NA
v_gene: TRBV6-2/TRBV6-3
CDR3nt: TGTGCCAGCGGAAGGGGGATTAGCGAGTCAGATACGCAGTATTTT
CDR3aa: CASGRGISESDTQYF

j_gene: TRBJ2-1
abundance: NA
d_gene: NA
v_gene: TRBV11-2
CDR3nt: TGTGCCAGCAGCTCATGGGACAATGAGCAGTTCTTC
CDR3aa: CASSSWDNEQFF

j_gene: TRBJ2-2
abundance: many
d_gene: NA
v_gene: TRBV7-2
CDR3nt: TGTGCCAGCAGCCGGCTCCCACGCGGCACCGGGGAGCTGTTTTTT
CDR3aa: CASSRLPRGTGELFF

j_gene: TRBJ2-7
abundance: NA
d_gene: NA
v_gene: TRBV12-3/TRBV12-4
CDR3nt: TGTGCCAGCAGTTTATTGGCCAAGGAGGCCTACGAGCAGTACTTC
CDR3aa: CASSLLAKEAYEQYF

j_gene: TRBJ2-5
abundance: few
d_gene: NA
v_gene: TRBV18
CDR3nt: TGTGCCAGCTCACCGGCGGGAAAAGAGACCCAGTACTTC
CDR3aa: CASSPAGKETQYF

j_gene: TRBJ2-5
abundance: few
d_gene: NA
v_gene: TRBV7-8
CDR3nt: TGTGCCAGCAGCTCCTCCCGGACCTCCCTGGGGACCCAGTACTTC
CDR3aa: CASSSSRTSLGTQYF

j_gene: TRBJ2-3
abundance: few
d_gene: NA
v_gene: TRBV7-2
CDR3nt: TGTGCCAGCAGCCCCCTAGGGGGTGGGGATACGCAGTATTTT
CDR3aa: CASSPLGGGDTQYF

j_gene: TRBJ2-7
abundance: NA
d_gene: NA
v_gene: TRBV10-3
CDR3nt: TGTGCCATCAGCATAGACAGCTACGAGCAGTACTTC
CDR3aa: CAISIDSYEQYF

j_gene: TRBJ1-5
abundance: NA
d_gene: NA
v_gene: TRBV7-9
CDR3nt: TGTGCCAGCAGCTCACCCCGCGACGCAGCGGATAGCAATCAGCCCCAGCATTTT
CDR3aa: CASSSPRDAADSNQPQHF

j_gene: TRBJ2-2
abundance: NA
d_gene: TRBD2
v_gene: TRBV7-8
CDR3nt: TGTGCCAGCAGCCCACAGCGGGGGAACACCGGGGAGCTGTTTTTT
CDR3aa: CASSPQRGNTGELFF

j_gene: TRBJ2-1
abundance: NA
d_gene: TRBD2
v_gene: TRBV7-2
CDR3nt: TGTGCCAGCACCCAACGGGGCGGGGGGGGGAATGAGCAGTTCTTC
CDR3aa: CASTQRGGGGNEQFF

j_gene: TRBJ1-6
abundance: NA
d_gene: NA
v_gene: TRBV4-2
CDR3nt: TGTGCCAGCAGCCAAGATGGGCTCGGGATACGGGGGGCCCGGAATTCACCCCACCACTTT
CDR3aa: CASSQDGLGIRGARNSPHHF

j_gene: TRBJ2-7
abundance: NA
d_gene: NA
v_gene: TRBV6-2/TRBV6-3
CDR3nt: TGTGCCAGCAGTTACTCGAGAGACTACGAGCAGTACTTC
CDR3aa: CASSYSRDYEQYF

j_gene: TRBJ2-1
abundance: NA
d_gene: TRBD2
v_gene: TRBV27
CDR3nt: TGTGCCAGCCGTCCCGGAGGGACTAAGATCTACAATGAGCAGTTCTTC
CDR3aa: CASRPGGTKIYNEQFF

j_gene: TRBJ2-1
abundance: NA
d_gene: TRBD2
v_gene: TRBV20-1
CDR3nt: TGCAGTGCTAGATGGCGGGGGAGCTCCTACAATGAGCAGTTCTTC
CDR3aa: CSARWRGSSYNEQFF

j_gene: TRBJ1-2
abundance: NA
d_gene: NA
v_gene: TRBV15
CDR3nt: TGTGCCACCAGCAGAGATCTAATTGGAGCCAACTATGGCTACACCTTC
CDR3aa: CATSRDLIGANYGYTF

j_gene: TRBJ2-5
abundance: NA
d_gene: TRBD2
v_gene: TRBV12-3/TRBV12-4
CDR3nt: TGTGCCATCTCCTCATCGGGGGGAGAGACCCAGTACTTC
CDR3aa: CAISSSGGETQYF

j_gene: TRBJ2-3
abundance: NA
d_gene: NA
v_gene: TRBV10-2
CDR3nt: TGCGCCAGCAGTCGAAGGGCGGGTCCTAGCACAGATACGCAGTATTTT
CDR3aa: CASSRRAGPSTDTQYF